This note documents a single T cell receptor (beta chain) sequence. Trimming at V came to 5 bases and at J to 5 bases, leaving 6 bases not matched to a gene. The CDR3 loop spans 16 amino acids. Germline V gene sequence: CDR1 LGHNA, CDR2 YNFKEQ. These data come from a study of blood T cell repertoires in COVID-19. Looking at the study overall: Samples of COVID-19 (acute and convalescent) were obtained from the United States, Italy and Spain.

The repertoire was sequenced with immunoSEQ multiplex PCR; TCRdb's copy has only in-frame clones and lacks some. The table has 240,000 or so clones, around four fifths seen once; the top ten hold under 2%. The origin of this receptor is a woman over 75 with acute or convalescent COVID-19. Sequencing used peripheral blood. The rearrangement uses TRBV4-2 and TRBJ2-5; 15 bases align to TRBD2. CDR3 sequence: CASSYRTSGGAETQYF. The CDR3 bases are TGTGCCAGCAGCTACCGGACTAGCGGGGGGGCGGAGACCCAGTACTTC.